This entry lists 30 T cell receptor beta chains sequenced from one sample in a study of T-cell memory formation after mild COVID-19 (dated by TCRdb to about 2021). The library was produced with 5' RACE. This sample was sequenced with an Illumina NovaSeq 6000. TCRdb reprocessing: public reads trimmed at Q25 with fastp, clones called with MiXCR, in-frame beta chains kept. Rows merge per CDR3 protein into single entries with the most common DNA and genes. The sample table records 260,000 or so distinct CDR3 sequences; over 15% of these occur just once. 22% of the sample rests with the top ten. Specimen: PBMCs or a T cell subset sorted from them (not recorded which). The origin of the receptors is a man younger than 35 who had mild COVID-19 (a few samples of this study predate the infection). The sample titles of this study are shuffled in the database, so cell type and time point are left out; the donor was told from shared clones.

This clonotype was picked up many times. The V gene is TRBV5-1, the J gene TRBJ2-5, with 11 bases that match TRBD2. Germline V CDR1 and CDR2: SGHRS, YFSETQ. With 0 bases clipped from V and 2 bases from J, the junction kept 9 bases outside the gene matches. CDR3 length equals 18 residues. The CDR3 nucleotides are TGCGCCAGCAGCTTGGAGGGAACTAGCGGGGGACCGCAAGAGACCCAGTACTTC. As protein: CASSLEGTSGGPQETQYF.

This clonotype was seen only a few times. The V gene is TRBV29-1, the J gene TRBJ2-2, with 9 positions matching TRBD2. Per germline, CDR1 SQVTM and CDR2 ANQGSEA. V was clipped by 7 bases and J by 3 bases; unmatched bases: 3. The CDR3 extends over 13 amino acids. The CDR3 DNA follows: TGCAGCGCCGGCGGGAGGGACACCGGGGAGCTGTTTTTT. Translating it yields CSAGGRDTGELFF.

This clonotype showed up just a few times. V is TRBV12-3 or TRBV12-4 and J is TRBJ1-1, with D unresolved. The germline V and J ends were trimmed by 1 base and 10 bases, with 13 bases remaining between them. The CDR3 covers 13 residues. CDR3 amino acids: CASSLEEPYRAFF. CDR3 nucleotide sequence: TGTGCCAGCAGTTTAGAGGAACCATACAGAGCTTTCTTT.

This chain joins TRBV20-1 and TRBJ2-2; D call uncertain. The CDR3 extends over 13 amino acids. V dropped 6 bases and J dropped 5 bases, with 13 bases sitting between them. CDR1 is DFQATT and CDR2 is SNEGSKA in the germline V gene (reference sequence). DNA for the CDR3: TGCAGTGCCCTTAAGACGGAGACCGGGGAGCTGTTTTTT. Protein: CSALKTETGELFF.

V is TRBV30 and J is TRBJ1-2; D not certain. Germline loops: CDR1 GTSNPN, CDR2 SVGIG (reference sequence). CDR3 length: 13 residues. Trimming took 3 bases from V and 4 from J, leaving 12 bases between them. CDR3 amino acids: CAWSYWEAYGYTF. The CDR3 nucleotides are TGTGCCTGGAGCTATTGGGAGGCCTATGGCTACACCTTC.

This clonotype was detected a few times. The rearrangement joins TRBV6-5 to TRBJ1-1; D is perhaps TRBD1 (5 bases). Germline-derived CDR1 and CDR2 are MNHEY and SVGAGI. The V end was cut by 2 bases, the J end by 0 bases, with 7 bases between. The length of the CDR3 is 14 residues. This CDR3 reads CASSYVGVNTEAFF. The CDR3 region has the DNA TGTGCCAGCAGTTACGTGGGGGTGAACACTGAAGCTTTCTTT.

The chain is built from TRBV20-1 and TRBJ1-5, with D possibly TRBD1 on 5 matching bases. CDR1 and CDR2 from the germline V gene are DFQATT and SNEGSKA (reference sequence). The CDR3 contains 14 residues. The V and J ends lost 3 bases and 0 bases respectively, with 9 bases between them. Here the CDR3 reads CSASGGYSNQPQHF. For the CDR3, the DNA is TGCAGTGCTAGTGGGGGTTATAGCAATCAGCCCCAGCATTTT.

Only a few counts were recorded for this clonotype. The chain uses TRBV5-1 and TRBJ1-6; TRBD1 aligns across 9 bases. The ends lost 4 bases at V and 7 bases at J; junction bases unmatched: 3. CDR3 length equals 14 residues. Germline CDR1 and CDR2: SGHRS and YFSETQ. CDR3 sequence: CASSETGGNSPLHF. CDR3 sequence (DNA): TGCGCCAGCAGCGAAACAGGGGGCAATTCACCCCTCCACTTT.

This clonotype was counted only a few times. The rearrangement joins TRBV11-2 to TRBJ2-1; D remains unclear. V gave up 5 bases and J gave up 2 bases, with 16 bases separating them. Germline V gene lookup returns CDR1 SGHAT and CDR2 FQNNGV. CDR3 length equals 16 residues. The CDR3 here is CASSPARVGTYNEQFF. The DNA of the CDR3 is TGTGCCAGCAGCCCGGCCCGGGTGGGTACCTACAATGAGCAGTTCTTC.

The rearrangement joins TRBV12-3 or TRBV12-4 to TRBJ2-5, with D tentatively TRBD2 (6 bases). V lost 7 bases and J lost 4, with 22 bases in between. The CDR3 has 16 residues. The CDR3 nucleotides are TGTGCCAGCACCCCACAGAAGGGAGGTGTGCGAGAGACCCAGTACTTC. Residues: CASTPQKGGVRETQYF.

The chain uses TRBV20-1 and TRBJ2-5; 9 bases align to TRBD2. CDR3 size: 16 residues. V was pared by 3 bases and J by 5 bases, with 13 bases of the junction left unmatched. From germline, CDR1 is DFQATT and CDR2 SNEGSKA (reference sequence). The CDR3 protein is CSARSGGLAGRETQYF. The CDR3 DNA is TGCAGTGCTAGGTCTGGCGGTCTAGCGGGGCGGGAGACCCAGTACTTC.

This clonotype was seen a few times. The chain is built from TRBV7-6 and TRBJ2-2; 11 positions match TRBD2. The V segment lost 1 base and the J segment 6 bases; nucleotides outside the gene matches: 7. Germline V gene data show CDR1 as SGHVS and CDR2 as FNYEAQ. This CDR3 has 17 amino acids. Written as DNA, the CDR3 is TGTGCCAGCAGCTTAGTAGGACTAGCGGGCTGGGCCGGGGAGCTGTTTTTT. This gives the protein CASSLVGLAGWAGELFF.

V is TRBV19 and J is TRBJ2-3; D is undetermined. The ends were cut back, 6 bases at V and 4 bases at J, with 14 bases in the middle. This CDR3 comprises 14 residues. Germline V gene data show CDR1 as LNHDA and CDR2 as SQIVND (reference sequence). The CDR3 bases are TGTGCCAGTAGACCGAGGAGTTTCCCAGATACGCAGTATTTT. Its protein product is CASRPRSFPDTQYF.

The rearrangement joins TRBV20-1 to TRBJ2-7; TRBD2 matches at 11 bases. Germline assignment: CDR1 DFQATT and CDR2 SNEGSKA (reference sequence). V lost 0 bases, J lost 5 bases, and 9 bases stayed unmatched. This CDR3 comprises 16 residues. The CDR3 nucleotides read TGCAGTGCTAGAGACAGTAGCGGGGGGGACCCAAACGAGCAGTACTTC. Translation: CSARDSSGGDPNEQYF.

There are a few counts of this clonotype. The chain is built from TRBV5-1 and TRBJ1-1; D is unresolved. Trimming pared 4 bases from V and 4 bases from J, leaving 11 bases between. Germline CDR1 SGHRS, CDR2 YFSETQ. There are 13 residues in the CDR3. The CDR3 here is CASSPTVGTEAFF. The CDR3 nucleotides read TGCGCCAGCAGCCCCACTGTGGGCACTGAAGCTTTCTTT.

The chain recombines TRBV7-9 with TRBJ1-2; D gene ambiguous. The CDR3 consists of 17 residues. CDR1 is SEHNR, CDR2 FQNEAQ, per germline (reference sequence). The V end lost 1 base, the J end lost 3 bases, and 18 bases lay between the germline ends. This CDR3 reads CASSLVPLLDPHYGYTF. The CDR3, as DNA: TGTGCCAGCAGCTTAGTTCCCCTACTCGATCCCCACTATGGCTACACCTTC.

This clonotype was detected many times. This chain connects TRBV7-6 to TRBJ2-7, with 7 bases identical to TRBD1. With 8 bases clipped from V and 4 bases from J, the junction kept 17 bases outside the gene matches. Germline V gene sequence: CDR1 SGHVS, CDR2 FNYEAQ. CDR3 length: 16 amino acids. CDR3 sequence reads: CASALETGPYSYEQYF. The CDR3 nucleotides are TGTGCCAGCGCCCTGGAGACAGGGCCTTACTCTTACGAGCAGTACTTC. Together with reference TRBV7-6 and TRBJ2-7, the CDR3 gives the full variable domain: GAGVSQSPRYKVTKRGQDVALRCDPISGHVSLYWYRQALGQGPEFLTYFNYEAQQDKSGLPNDRFSAERPEGSISTLTIQRTEQRDSAMYRCASALETGPYSYEQYFGPGTRLTVT.

This chain links TRBV7-6 with TRBJ2-5; unclear D gene. Germline V lookup: CDR1 SGHVS, CDR2 FNYEAQ. V was trimmed by 3 bases and J by 7 bases, leaving 15 bases between them. The CDR3 extends over 14 amino acids. The CDR3 protein is CASSFGLSLVTQYF. The CDR3 DNA follows: TGTGCCAGCAGCTTCGGGCTATCCCTGGTGACCCAGTACTTC.

This clonotype was seen at least ten times. DNA for the CDR3: TGCGCCAGCAGCTTGGACCCGGCGGGGCAAGAGACCCAGTACTTC. This encodes CASSLDPAGQETQYF. The chain is built from TRBV5-1 and TRBJ2-5; tentative D call: TRBD2 (6 bases). Germline V lookup: CDR1 SGHRS, CDR2 YFSETQ. There are 15 residues in the CDR3. The V end lost 0 bases, the J end lost 2 bases, and 11 bases lay between the germline ends.

This chain connects TRBV4-1 to TRBJ2-7, with TRBD2 as a possible D gene (5 bases). The CDR3 runs to 15 residues. Germline CDR1 and CDR2: MGHRA and YSYEKL. V was trimmed by 4 bases and J by 1 base, leaving 14 bases between them. CDR3 sequence (DNA): TGCGCCAGCAGCCCCCATTTATCGGGGTCCTACGAGCAGTACTTC. It specifies CASSPHLSGSYEQYF.

This clonotype was seen more than once but under ten times. This sequence joins TRBV28 and TRBJ2-7; a possible D gene is TRBD1 (6 bases). Trimming removed 2 bases at V and 4 bases at J, with 6 bases between. The CDR3 loop spans 12 amino acids. CDR1 and CDR2 from the germline V gene are MDHEN and SYDVKM. The CDR3 DNA is TGTGCCAGCAGTTTAAGGGGGTACGAGCAGTACGTC. This translates into CASSLRGYEQYV.

This clonotype occurred many times. The chain couples TRBV4-1 to TRBJ2-2; weak D call: TRBD1 (5 bases). Germline V gene data show CDR1 as MGHRA and CDR2 as YSYEKL. This CDR3 region has 15 residues. V gave up 3 bases and J gave up 8 bases, with 16 bases separating them. The CDR3 DNA follows: TGCGCCAGCAGCCACGGCAGGGCCCCCGTAGGGGAGCTGTTTTTT. Translating it yields CASSHGRAPVGELFF.

In this sample, this clonotype turned up a few times. The V gene is TRBV12-3 or TRBV12-4, the J gene TRBJ2-7; 11 nucleotides line up with TRBD2. Trimming took 5 bases from V and 2 from J; bases not matched to a gene: 5. The CDR3 covers 15 residues. The DNA of the CDR3 is TGTGCCAGCAGTCACACTAGCGGGGGAACCTACGAGCAGTACTTC. Translating it yields CASSHTSGGTYEQYF.

J is TRBJ1-1 and V is TRBV9; perhaps TRBD1 as D (5 bases). Germline CDR1 reads SGDLS; CDR2 reads YYNGEE. The V and J ends lost 0 bases and 4 bases respectively, with 10 bases between them. CDR3 length: 14 residues. CDR3: CASSVGLGGTEAFF. As DNA, the CDR3 is TGTGCCAGCAGCGTAGGGCTGGGGGGCACTGAAGCTTTCTTT.

This clonotype was observed many times. The J gene is TRBJ1-1, the V gene TRBV5-5, with D perhaps TRBD1 (5 bases). The CDR3 loop spans 11 amino acids. The germline V gene has CDR1 SGHKS and CDR2 YYEKEE (reference sequence). V lost 7 bases, J lost 8 bases, and 12 bases lay in between. The CDR3 loop reads CASGRGGEAFF. CDR3 coding DNA: TGTGCCAGCGGAAGGGGTGGGGAAGCTTTCTTT.

This clonotype has ten or more counts. CDR3 nucleotide sequence: TGTGCCAGCAGTCGGACAGGGGACACTGAAGCTTTCTTT. It specifies CASSRTGDTEAFF. This sequence joins TRBV12-3 or TRBV12-4 and TRBJ1-1, with 9 bases lining up with TRBD1. With 5 bases clipped from V and 3 bases from J, the junction kept 1 base outside the gene matches. The CDR3 runs to 13 residues.

This clonotype was found once. V gene TRBV29-1 combines with J gene TRBJ2-7; D perhaps matches TRBD1 (6 bases). Germline CDR1 reads SQVTM; CDR2 reads ANQGSEA. The CDR3 loop spans 14 amino acids. Trimming removed 3 bases at V and 2 bases at J, with 14 bases between. DNA for the CDR3: TGCAGCGTTGAGTCGAAACAGGGACCCTACGAGCAGTACTTC. This gives the protein CSVESKQGPYEQYF.

This chain links TRBV9 with TRBJ2-5; D is possibly TRBD1 or TRBD2 (5 bases each). Germline CDR1 and CDR2: SGDLS and YYNGEE. V was shortened by 0 bases and J by 1 base, with 10 bases between the two germline ends. This CDR3 spans 15 amino acids. The CDR3: CASSVVGTRQETQYF. The CDR3 nucleotides read TGTGCCAGCAGCGTAGTGGGGACCCGCCAAGAGACCCAGTACTTC. The variable domain in full, completed from reference TRBV9 and TRBJ2-5, reads DSGVTQTPKHLITATGQRVTLRCSPRSGDLSVYWYQQSLDQGLQFLIQYYNGEERAKGNILERFSAQQFPDLHSELNLSSLELGDSALYFCASSVVGTRQETQYFGPGTRLLVL.

The chain uses TRBV7-2 and TRBJ1-1; tentative D call: TRBD1 (6 bases). V lost 1 base and J 3 bases, leaving 18 bases between the germline ends. The CDR3 has 17 residues. The germline gives CDR1 SGHTA, CDR2 FQGNSA. The CDR3 nucleotides read TGTGCCAGCAGCTTAGTCTCCGGGACACCGGCACACACTGAAGCTTTCTTT. This translates into CASSLVSGTPAHTEAFF.

This clonotype was detected a few times. The rearrangement joins TRBV5-1 to TRBJ1-3; D gene ambiguous. V gave up 2 bases and J gave up 3 bases, with 9 bases separating them. Per germline, CDR1 SGHRS and CDR2 YFSETQ. This CDR3 comprises 14 residues. CDR3 coding DNA: TGCGCCAGCAGCTTAAATACGGGTGGAAACACCATATATTTT. This codes for CASSLNTGGNTIYF.